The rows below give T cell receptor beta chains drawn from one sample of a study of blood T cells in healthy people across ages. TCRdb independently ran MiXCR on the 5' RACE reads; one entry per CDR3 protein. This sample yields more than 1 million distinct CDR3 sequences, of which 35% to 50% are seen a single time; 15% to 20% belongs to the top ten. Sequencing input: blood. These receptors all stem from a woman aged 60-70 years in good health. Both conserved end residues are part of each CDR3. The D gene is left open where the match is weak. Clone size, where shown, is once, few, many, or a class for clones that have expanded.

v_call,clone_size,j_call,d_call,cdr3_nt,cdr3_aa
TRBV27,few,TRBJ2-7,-,TGTGCCAGCAGTTCCAGGAGCCCCTCCTACGAGCAGTACTTC,CASSSRSPSYEQYF
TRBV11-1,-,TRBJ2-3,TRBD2,TGTGCCAGCAGCGGCACTAGCGGGAGGGCGAACACAGATACGCAGTATTTT,CASSGTSGRANTDTQYF
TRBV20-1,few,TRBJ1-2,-,TGCAGTGCTAGGATCAATAATGGCTACACCTTC,CSARINNGYTF
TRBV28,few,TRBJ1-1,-,TGTGCCAGCAGTTTATTGGTCTTCGACAGGAGGAGGGCGAACACTGAAGCTTTCTTT,CASSLLVFDRRRANTEAFF
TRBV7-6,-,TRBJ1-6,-,TGTGCCAGCAGCTTAGGACAGTGGAATTCACCCCTCCACTTT,CASSLGQWNSPLHF
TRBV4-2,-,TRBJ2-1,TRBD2,TGTGCCAGCAGCCAAGTTGGCGGGAGGGAAGGTGAGCAGTTCTTC,CASSQVGGREGEQFF
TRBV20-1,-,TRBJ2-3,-,TGCAGTGCTAGAGATTCAGAGTCTAGCCTCACAGATACGCAGTATTTT,CSARDSESSLTDTQYF
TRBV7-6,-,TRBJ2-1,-,TGTGCCAGCAGCTTAGCTTCTGCAGGGGGGAAGACCTACAATGAGCAGTTCTTC,CASSLASAGGKTYNEQFF
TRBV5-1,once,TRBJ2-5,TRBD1,TGCGCCAGCGCCGCCGGGACAGGGCAAGAGACCCAGTACTTC,CASAAGTGQETQYF
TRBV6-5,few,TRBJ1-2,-,TGTGCCAGCAGTTACGCGTACCCGGGACACCTAAACTATGGCTACACCTTC,CASSYAYPGHLNYGYTF
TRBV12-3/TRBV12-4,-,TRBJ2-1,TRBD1,TGTGCCAGCAGTTTAAGGGGCTGGGGACAGGGAATAAATGAGCAGTTCTTC,CASSLRGWGQGINEQFF
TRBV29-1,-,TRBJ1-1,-,TGCAGCGTGAGCGACATACAGAACACTGAAGCTTTCTTT,CSVSDIQNTEAFF
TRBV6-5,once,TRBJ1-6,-,TGTGCCAGCACCACGGCAGGGGCTCAATCACCCCTCCACTTT,CASTTAGAQSPLHF
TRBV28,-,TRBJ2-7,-,TGTGCCAGCACTCCGCCGGGACAATTGTACGAGCAGTACTTC,CASTPPGQLYEQYF
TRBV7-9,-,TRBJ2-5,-,TGTGCCAGCAGCTATCCGGGACCCCAGGAGGGGTTTCAACAGACCCAGTACTTC,CASSYPGPQEGFQQTQYF
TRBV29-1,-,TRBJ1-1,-,TGCAGCGCTCAGACGGGCCGTGGTGAAGCTTTCTTT,CSAQTGRGEAFF
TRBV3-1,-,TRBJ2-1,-,TGTGCCAGCAGCCAAGATTGGCGTAACAATGAGCAGTTCTTC,CASSQDWRNNEQFF
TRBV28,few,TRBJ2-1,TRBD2,TGTGCCAGCAGGACTAGCGGGGACGTGTGGTTCTTC,CASRTSGDVWFF
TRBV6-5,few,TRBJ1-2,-,TGTGCCAGCAGTTACAGGGGGTGGTATGGCTACACCTTC,CASSYRGWYGYTF
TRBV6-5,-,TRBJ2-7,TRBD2,TGTGCCAGCAGTTACTCGAGGCTAGCGGGAGTCGAGCAGTACTTC,CASSYSRLAGVEQYF
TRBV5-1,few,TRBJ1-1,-,TGCGCCAGCAAACAGGGCAACACTGAAGCTTTCTTT,CASKQGNTEAFF
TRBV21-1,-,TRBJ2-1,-,TGTGCCAGCAGCAAAGCCGGTTCCCCCTCCTACAATGAGCAGTTCTTC,CASSKAGSPSYNEQFF
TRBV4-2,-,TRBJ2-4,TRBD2,TGTGCCAGCAACCAAGGTGGTAGCGGGATAGGGAGCGGGCAGTACTTC,CASNQGGSGIGSGQYF
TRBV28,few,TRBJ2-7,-,TGTGCCAGCAGTTGGGGCGCCTCTTCCTACGAGCAGTACTTC,CASSWGASSYEQYF
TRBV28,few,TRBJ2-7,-,TGTGCCAGCAGTTCCCAGGGGTCTGAGCAGTACTTC,CASSSQGSEQYF
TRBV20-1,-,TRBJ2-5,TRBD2,TGCAGTGCTAGTATTAGCGGGAGGGCCGGGGGAGAGACCCAGTACTTC,CSASISGRAGGETQYF
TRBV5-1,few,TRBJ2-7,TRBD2,TGTGCCAGCAGTTTAGGGCTAGCGGGGGGCACCTACGAGCAGTACTTC,CASSLGLAGGTYEQYF
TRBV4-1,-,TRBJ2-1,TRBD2,TGCGCCAGCAGCCAAGATGCACTAGGGCTAGCGGGAGGCTGGGGGAATGAGCAGTTCTTC,CASSQDALGLAGGWGNEQFF
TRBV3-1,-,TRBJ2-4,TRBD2,TGTGCCAGCAGCCGGGGACTAGCGGGGGGGAGGGGCATTCAGTACTTC,CASSRGLAGGRGIQYF
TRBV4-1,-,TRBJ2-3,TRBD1,TGCGCCAGCAGCCAAGACGCCGGGACAGGGACTCAGTATTTT,CASSQDAGTGTQYF
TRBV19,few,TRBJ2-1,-,TGTGCCAGTAGTATTACAGGAGGCCGGCAGTTCTTC,CASSITGGRQFF
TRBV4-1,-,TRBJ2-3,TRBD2,TGCGCCAGCGGGACAACTAGCGGGAGAGCGGATACGCAGTATTTT,CASGTTSGRADTQYF
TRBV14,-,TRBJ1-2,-,TGTGCCAGCAGCCAAGGTGGGCGAGGGGGCTATGGCTACACCTTC,CASSQGGRGGYGYTF
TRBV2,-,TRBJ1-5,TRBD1,TGTGCCAGCAGTGTCCGGGACAGGGGATCTTTGTATCAGCCCCAGCATTTT,CASSVRDRGSLYQPQHF
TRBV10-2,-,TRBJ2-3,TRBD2,TGCGCCAGCAGTAGGACTAGCGGTATCACAGATACGCAGTATTTT,CASSRTSGITDTQYF
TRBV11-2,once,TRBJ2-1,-,TGTGCCAGCAGCTGGAGAGCAAGGGGGGCCTACAATGAGCAGTTCTTC,CASSWRARGAYNEQFF
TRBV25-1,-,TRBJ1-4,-,TGTGCCAGCAGTCCTGGGGTGTCAACTAATGAAAAACTGTTTTTT,CASSPGVSTNEKLFF
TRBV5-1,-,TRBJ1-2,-,TGCGCCAGCAGCTTGGCTTCGGGACAAAACTATGGCTACACCTTC,CASSLASGQNYGYTF
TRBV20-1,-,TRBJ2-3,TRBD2,TGCAGTGCTAGCGATCCCCTAGCGGGAGAGGCAGATACGCAGTATTTT,CSASDPLAGEADTQYF
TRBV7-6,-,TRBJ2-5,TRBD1,TGTGCCAGCAGCTTAGAGGGACAGGGATATCAAGAGACCCAGTACTTC,CASSLEGQGYQETQYF
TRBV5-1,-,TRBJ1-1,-,TGCGCCAGCACCTTAGGAACAGTAAGGAACACTGAAGCTTTCTTT,CASTLGTVRNTEAFF
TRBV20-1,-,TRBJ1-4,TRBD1,TGCAGTGCTCCGGGACAGGATAATGAAAAACTGTTTTTT,CSAPGQDNEKLFF
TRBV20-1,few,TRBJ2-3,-,TGCAGTGCTAGAGAGGGGACTCACCCAGATACGCAGTATTTT,CSAREGTHPDTQYF
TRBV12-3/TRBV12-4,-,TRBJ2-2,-,TGTGCCAGCAGTAGTGCCGGGACCATCGGGGAGCTGTTTTTT,CASSSAGTIGELFF
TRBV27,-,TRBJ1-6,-,TGTGCCAGCAGTCTGACATCTTTAACTTCACCCCTCCACTTT,CASSLTSLTSPLHF